This T cell receptor (beta chain) was profiled in a study of vaccination and CD4 T cells after COVID-19. The overall study: Convalescent patients gave post-COVID blood a median about 110 days post-diagnosis, range 35 to 161. Control cultures received a CEFX pool, an HIV-1 Nef pool, or no peptide.

The Oncomine TCR Beta short-read assay sequenced DNA from cultured CD4+ T cells. TCRdb reanalysed the PCR reads using MiXCR and keeps one entry per CDR3 protein. The sample has 15,000 to 20,000 distinct CDR3 sequences, around 40% seen once; the top ten hold 7% to 9.5%. In regard to this clonotype: The antigen remains unidentified.

Treatment denoted: roughly 10-day PBMC culture with coronavirus spike peptide pools or control peptides (ViraFEST assay). Positivity by PCR occurred from March to December 2020, a period that predated US Alpha, Beta and Delta variants. This receptor was identified in a human donor who had recovered from COVID-19. Sequenced here: CD4+ T cells from blood, cultured in vitro, sampled after SARS-CoV-2 vaccination.

The DNA of the CDR3 is TGTGCCAGCAAGTTCTTCGGGACAGAAGAGACCCAGTACTTC. Residues: CASKFFGTEETQYF. The chain has TRBV28 and TRBJ2-5; 7 positions agree with TRBD1. This CDR3 is built from 14 residues. V lost 7 bases and J lost 3; bases outside the gene matches: 8. Looked up from germline, CDR1 is MDHEN and CDR2 is SYDVKM.